One sample yielded the 6 T cell receptor beta chains listed below, sequenced in a study of shared clonotypes between healthy human individuals. Only CD45RO-negative cells positively selected for CCR7 counted as naive CD8 cells, so terminally differentiated effector memory CD45RA+ cells were excluded. Using immunoSEQ multiplex PCR, the repertoire was profiled, and TCRdb retains in-frame clones only, with some absent. The profile shows around 2,000,000 clones, less than 95% of them singletons. Sequences were obtained from naive CD8+ T cells sorted from blood. Receptors originate from a man between 18 and 35 years old in good health.

This chain links TRBV11-1 with TRBJ2-3; a possible D gene is TRBD2 (5 bases). The V and J ends lost 10 bases and 0 bases respectively, with 17 bases between them. This CDR3 is built from 15 residues. Germline CDR1 and CDR2: SGHAT and FQDESV (reference sequence). The CDR3 coding sequence is TGTGCCACCCAGTCGGGCGGGTTAAGCACAGATACGCAGTATTTT. It specifies CATQSGGLSTDTQYF.

V gene TRBV7-2 combines with J gene TRBJ2-1; no definite D call. CDR3 size: 11 residues. V was cut by 2 bases and J by 10 bases, with 6 bases left in between. Germline CDR1 is SGHTA and CDR2 is FQGNSA. CDR3 bases: TGTGCCAGCAGCTTACGTTGGGAGCAGTTCTTC. Translation: CASSLRWEQFF.

This clone was seen a few times. The rearrangement uses TRBV27 and TRBJ1-1; D gene ambiguous. V dropped 5 bases and J dropped 5 bases, with 12 bases sitting between them. Germline lookup yields CDR1 MNHEY and CDR2 SMNVEV (reference sequence). The CDR3 covers 13 residues. The CDR3 coding sequence is TGTGCCAGCAGTACCCCCGATCAGACTGAAGCTTTCTTT. This sequence encodes CASSTPDQTEAFF.

This sequence joins TRBV10-2 and TRBJ2-5; TRBD1 might be the D (5 bases). The V and J ends lost 2 bases and 5 bases respectively, with 12 bases between them. The germline gives CDR1 WSHSY, CDR2 SAAADI. There are 14 residues in the CDR3. CDR3 loop: CASSEGTGVETQYF. CDR3 in DNA: TGCGCCAGCAGTGAGGGCACAGGCGTGGAGACCCAGTACTTC.

J is TRBJ2-7 and V is TRBV9; 8 bases map to TRBD2. V shed 0 bases and J 2 bases; nucleotides not matched to a gene: 7. CDR3 length: 16 residues. CDR1 and CDR2 from the germline V gene are SGDLS and YYNGEE. The CDR3 reads CASSVDPTAGAYEQYF. The CDR3 DNA sequence: TGTGCCAGCAGCGTAGACCCCACAGCGGGAGCCTACGAGCAGTACTTC.

Comment on this clone: Other DNA sequences within the sample encode an identical CDR3. V and J are TRBV7-9 and TRBJ2-7; D unresolved. The germline CDR1 and CDR2 sequences are SEHNR and FQNEAQ (reference sequence). Deletions cut 1 base from V and 4 bases from J, with 5 bases between. The CDR3 contains 12 residues. CDR3 in amino acids: CASSLELYEQYF. The CDR3 DNA reads as TGTGCCAGCAGCTTAGAATTGTACGAGCAGTACTTC.